The source of this TCR beta chain is a study of cytomegalovirus exposure and HLA in healthy donors. Study conclusions and caveats: An assumption of roughly uniform sequencing depth across donors underlay the presence/absence analyses.

From germline, CDR1 is SGHDT and CDR2 YYEEEE. The CDR3 sequence is 13 residues long. With 1 base removed from V and 8 bases from J, the gap between germline ends came to 10 bases. In regard to this clone: Its target is not known.

This PCR relied on a set of 60 Vbeta primers and 13 Jbeta primers. Here immunoSEQ multiplex PCR was the method, and the copy in TCRdb shows in-frame clones only, minus some. In the table there are fewer than 200,000 clones, roughly 85% of which are singletons. The chain combines TRBV5-6 with TRBJ2-1; tentatively, D is TRBD2 (5 bases). The source is a middle-aged man in good health and CMV-seropositive. Sequencing was done on a sample of PBMCs. Here the CDR3 reads CASSLRGSDEQFF. The DNA of the CDR3 is TGTGCCAGCAGCTTGCGAGGGTCTGATGAGCAGTTCTTC.